The clone carrying this TCR beta chain was recorded at least ten times. Methods used by the authors: What underpinned the distant-metastasis classifier for papillary thyroid cancer was the set of CDR3 differences across clinicopathological groups. MiXCR was used by TCRdb to re-call the PCR reads. These V and J calls rely on TCRdb rather than the paper's analysis. The profile shows 3,000 to 5,000 clones, 22% of them singletons. CDR1 is MDHEN and CDR2 is SYDVKM in the germline V gene. The CDR3 contains 16 residues. V was clipped by 3 bases and J by 0 bases, with 14 bases between them. This specimen comes from a study of metastatic and nonmetastatic thyroid tumors. The overall study: Patients with malignant and benign thyroid disease provided blood and tumor or nodule tissue, whose repertoires were compared.

No treatment had been given to any patient before thyroid surgery. Sequencing input: tumor tissue. The sequence was collected from a female donor with papillary thyroid cancer or a benign thyroid nodule (not recorded which). Some clones in this sample may be carry-over from other donors' samples. This sequence joins TRBV28 and TRBJ1-2, with D possibly being TRBD1 (6 bases). The CDR3: CASSFRGTRANYGYTF. The CDR3 DNA is TGTGCCAGCAGTTTTAGGGGGACTCGGGCTAACTATGGCTACACCTTC.